Each of the 20 T cell receptor beta chains below was sequenced from the same sample in a study of early T cells in non-severe SARS-CoV-2 infection. TCRdb re-called the 5' RACE reads with MiXCR, one entry per CDR3 protein. The sample records about 54,000 distinct CDR3 sequences, about 7.6% being singletons. The specimen comprised whole blood, sampled at baseline. Receptors were obtained from an adult who was a healthcare worker with PCR-confirmed SARS-CoV-2 infection or an uninfected control (not recorded which).

This clonotype was seen a handful of times. The chain links TRBV5-1 to TRBJ2-7, with D perhaps matching TRBD1 (6 bases). The CDR3 runs 14 residues. The V and J ends lost 3 bases and 2 bases respectively, with 12 bases between them. Looked up from germline, CDR1 is SGHRS and CDR2 is YFSETQ. This chain's CDR3 is CASSSQGQPYEQYF. The DNA of the CDR3 is TGCGCCAGCAGCTCGCAGGGGCAACCCTACGAGCAGTACTTC.

This clonotype was seen a handful of times. The chain joins TRBV6-5 to TRBJ2-1; D is uncertain. The CDR3 is 14 amino acids. The V end lost 7 bases, the J end lost 0 bases, and 10 bases lay between the germline ends. Germline CDR1 MNHEY, CDR2 SVGAGI. Here the CDR3 reads CASTDSSSYNEQFF. The CDR3 DNA is TGTGCCAGCACCGACTCTAGCTCCTACAATGAGCAGTTCTTC.

This clonotype has just a few counts. The gene calls are TRBV5-1 and TRBJ2-3, with 15 bases fitting TRBD2. The CDR3 has 16 residues. Germline CDR1 reads SGHRS; CDR2 reads YFSETQ. J lost 6 bases, V lost 4 bases, and 6 bases had no gene match. The CDR3 coding sequence is TGCGCCAGCAGCCCGGGACTAGCGGGAGGCATGGATACGCAGTATTTT. This codes for CASSPGLAGGMDTQYF.

This clonotype was detected a few times. The chain has TRBV24-1 and TRBJ2-3; 11 bases align to TRBD2. Germline V gives CDR1 KGHDR, CDR2 SFDVKD. The CDR3 is 16 residues long. V was clipped by 4 bases and J by 4 bases; unmatched bases: 6. In DNA form, the CDR3 reads TGTGCCACCAGTGAGGGCACTAGCGGGAGTTCAGATACGCAGTATTTT. Its translation: CATSEGTSGSSDTQYF.

This clonotype was detected many times. The chain joins TRBV4-1 to TRBJ2-5; D is perhaps TRBD2 (5 bases). Trimming left V 4 bases short and J 1 base short, with 16 bases between. CDR3 length equals 16 residues. In germline, CDR1 is MGHRA, CDR2 YSYEKL. CDR3 residues: CASSLRGADFQETQYF. CDR3 DNA: TGCGCCAGCAGCCTTCGCGGCGCGGACTTCCAAGAGACCCAGTACTTC.

The chain uses TRBV5-1 and TRBJ1-5; D gene uncertain. The CDR3 length is 13 residues. Germline V gene data show CDR1 as SGHRS and CDR2 as YFSETQ. The V and J ends lost 5 bases and 3 bases respectively, with 9 bases between them. CDR3 amino acids: CASRDGYNQPQHF. The DNA of the CDR3 is TGCGCCAGCAGGGACGGTTACAATCAGCCCCAGCATTTT.

This clonotype was found many times. This chain joins TRBV7-9 and TRBJ2-2, with D possibly being TRBD1 (5 bases). Germline CDR1 reads SEHNR; CDR2 reads FQNEAQ (reference sequence). V dropped 3 bases and J dropped 4 bases, with 15 bases sitting between them. The CDR3 extends over 16 amino acids. The CDR3: CASSLSPRVTTGELFF. In DNA form, the CDR3 reads TGTGCCAGCAGCTTGTCCCCCAGGGTAACCACCGGGGAGCTGTTTTTT.

This clonotype was seen more than once but under ten times. V and J are TRBV29-1 and TRBJ2-1; maybe TRBD2 (6 bases). There are 14 residues in the CDR3. V lost 0 bases and J lost 9, with 15 bases in between. Germline values: CDR1 SQVTM, CDR2 ANQGSEA. The CDR3 DNA follows: TGCAGCGTTGAAGATTGGGTAGCGGACGGTGAGCAGTTCTTC. Translating gives CSVEDWVADGEQFF.

This clonotype showed up many times. The rearrangement joins TRBV5-1 to TRBJ1-1; possible D gene TRBD1, 6 bases. CDR1 and CDR2 from the germline V gene are SGHRS and YFSETQ. The CDR3 loop spans 13 amino acids. V was shortened by 0 bases and J by 3 bases, with 6 bases between the two germline ends. Written as DNA, the CDR3 is TGCGCCAGCAGCTTGGCAGGGGACACTGAAGCTTTCTTT. This sequence encodes CASSLAGDTEAFF.

The rearrangement uses TRBV14 and TRBJ2-3, with 8 nucleotides matching TRBD2. Per germline, CDR1 SGHDN and CDR2 FVKESK. Trimming took 1 base from V and 0 from J; bases not matched to a gene: 12. The CDR3 consists of 19 residues. The CDR3 loop reads CASSQVSAPREASTDTQYF. CDR3 nucleotides: TGTGCCAGCAGCCAAGTCTCCGCTCCGCGGGAGGCTAGCACAGATACGCAGTATTTT.

Only a few counts were recorded for this clonotype. V is TRBV28 and J is TRBJ1-2; D ambiguous. The CDR3 is 13 residues long. The germline V gene has CDR1 MDHEN and CDR2 SYDVKM. Trimming removed 5 bases from V and 8 bases from J, with 15 bases in between. In nucleotides, the CDR3 is TGTGCCAGCAGTCCCACCTCGCTGGGGGGCTACACCTTC. This gives the protein CASSPTSLGGYTF.

This clonotype has a handful of counts. The chain carries TRBV14 and TRBJ2-4, with a weak D call TRBD1 (6 bases). The CDR3 sequence is 14 residues long. CDR1 is SGHDN and CDR2 is FVKESK in the germline V gene. V dropped 1 base and J dropped 6 bases, with 10 bases sitting between them. CDR3 DNA sequence: TGTGCCAGCAGCCAAGTCCGGGACACAAACATTCAGTACTTC. It encodes CASSQVRDTNIQYF.

In its sample, this clonotype was seen a few times. V and J are TRBV29-1 and TRBJ2-1; 11 bases agree with TRBD2. The germline V gene has CDR1 SQVTM and CDR2 ANQGSEA. This CDR3 is built from 14 residues. Trimming removed 6 bases from V and 7 bases from J; junction bases left unmatched: 8. The CDR3 DNA follows: TGCAGCGTGACGACTAGCGGGAATCGGAATGAGCAGTTCTTC. Encoded protein: CSVTTSGNRNEQFF.

In its sample, this clonotype was seen many times. The V and J genes are TRBV20-1 and TRBJ2-3, with D perhaps matching TRBD2 (6 bases). Germline-derived CDR1 and CDR2 are DFQATT and SNEGSKA (reference sequence). The CDR3 totals 15 residues. V was cut by 7 bases and J by 4 bases, with 21 bases left in between. The CDR3 bases are TGCAGTGGGAATGGAGGGCTGGGTCCCCCAGATACGCAGTATTTT. Amino acids: CSGNGGLGPPDTQYF.

The CDR3 sequence: CGRIIGTENTGELFF. The CDR3 nucleotides read TGTGGCAGAATTATCGGGACAGAGAACACCGGGGAGCTGTTTTTT. This chain links TRBV28 with TRBJ2-2, with TRBD1 matching 7 bases. Germline CDR1 and CDR2: MDHEN and SYDVKM. The CDR3 has 15 amino acids.

This clonotype was seen ten or more times. The chain is built from TRBV6-2 or TRBV6-3 and TRBJ2-1; 10 bases map to TRBD2. The junction had 9 bases not matched to a gene; V was cut back by 3 bases and J by 7 bases. The CDR3 is 16 residues long. Germline-derived CDR1 and CDR2 are MNHEY and SVGEGT. In nucleotides, the CDR3 is TGTGCCAGCAGTTATCTCACTAGCGGGATCAAGAATGAGCAGTTCTTC. It specifies CASSYLTSGIKNEQFF.

This clonotype was observed many times. The chain uses TRBV6-6 and TRBJ1-4; D call uncertain. This CDR3 has 14 residues. The ends were cut back, 4 bases at V and 8 bases at J, with 14 bases in the middle. Germline-derived CDR1 and CDR2 are MNHNY and SVGAGI (reference sequence). This chain's CDR3 is CASSWGVTWEKLFF. The DNA for the CDR3 is TGTGCCAGCAGTTGGGGAGTAACGTGGGAAAAACTGTTTTTT.

This clonotype was seen ten or more times. J is TRBJ2-7 and V is TRBV10-3, with D perhaps matching TRBD1 (5 bases). The germline V gene has CDR1 ENHRY and CDR2 SYGVKD. V was shortened by 3 bases and J by 6 bases, with 9 bases between the two germline ends. The CDR3 has 12 residues. CDR3 residues: CAISDRQSEQYF. DNA of the CDR3: TGTGCCATCAGTGATAGACAGTCCGAGCAGTACTTC.

The chain couples TRBV12-3 or TRBV12-4 to TRBJ2-1; no reliable D call. The CDR3 runs to 13 residues. The V gene lost 4 bases and the J gene lost 6 bases, with 10 bases spanning the gap. CDR3 in amino acids: CASSYKASNEQFF. The DNA of the CDR3 is TGTGCCAGCAGTTACAAGGCTTCCAATGAGCAGTTCTTC.

There are many counts of this clonotype. The chain recombines TRBV29-1 with TRBJ1-3, with D uncertain. Trimming took 5 bases from V and 0 from J, leaving 5 bases between them. Germline V gene data show CDR1 as SQVTM and CDR2 as ANQGSEA. This CDR3 is built from 12 residues. CDR3 sequence reads: CSVLHSGNTIYF. CDR3 nucleotide sequence: TGCAGCGTTCTTCACTCTGGAAACACCATATATTTT.